This note documents a single T cell receptor beta chain sequence. CDR3 size: 13 residues. The germline V gene encodes CDR1 MNHEY and CDR2 SMNVEV (reference sequence). V was pared by 2 bases and J by 8 bases, with 9 bases between. The data were taken from a study of blood T cells in healthy people across ages. Using a J-beta primer mix together with a sample-barcoded 5' primer, a second PCR was run for roughly 7 to 12 cycles. TCRdb processed the 5' RACE reads anew with MiXCR; each CDR3 protein has one entry. The data contain some 760,000 distinct CDR3 sequences, about 25% of them singletons. Donor samples were obtained from healthy Caucasian individuals from Russia, aged about 6 to 90. The same data also went into a second study, on T cells of mothers and their children.

This chain uses TRBV27 with TRBJ2-2; D is uncertain. The material sequenced was blood. This clonotype was obtained from a boy younger than 18 in good health. CDR3 residues: CASSLELEGELFF. CDR3 nucleotide sequence: TGTGCCAGCAGTTTAGAATTAGAAGGGGAGCTGTTTTTT.